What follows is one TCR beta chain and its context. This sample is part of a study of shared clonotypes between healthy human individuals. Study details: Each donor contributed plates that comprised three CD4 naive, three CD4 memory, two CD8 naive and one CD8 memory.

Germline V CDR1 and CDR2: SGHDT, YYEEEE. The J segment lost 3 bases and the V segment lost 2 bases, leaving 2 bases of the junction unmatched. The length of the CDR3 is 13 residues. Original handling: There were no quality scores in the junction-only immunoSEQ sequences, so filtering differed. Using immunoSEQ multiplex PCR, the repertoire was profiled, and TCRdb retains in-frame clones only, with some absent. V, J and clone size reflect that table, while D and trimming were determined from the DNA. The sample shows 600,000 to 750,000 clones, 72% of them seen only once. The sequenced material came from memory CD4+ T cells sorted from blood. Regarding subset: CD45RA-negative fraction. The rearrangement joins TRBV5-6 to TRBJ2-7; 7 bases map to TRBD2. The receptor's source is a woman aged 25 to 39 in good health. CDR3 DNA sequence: TGTGCCAGCAGCTTCGCGGGGGTCTACGAGCAGTACTTC. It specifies CASSFAGVYEQYF.